The clone carrying this T cell receptor beta chain has ten or more counts. What it binds is unknown. The data originate from a study of early T cells in non-severe SARS-CoV-2 infection. Study-level background: Sequencing of bulk RNA from unsorted whole blood was done, without chain pairing. General observations from the study: Missing private and CD4 specificities, VDJdb matching favored anti-spike CD8 responses.

Attachment of unique molecular identifiers was made to individual cDNA molecules. From the 5' RACE reads, TCRdb called clonotypes with MiXCR, one entry per CDR3 protein. This table has under 85,000 distinct CDR3 sequences, 10% to 15% appearing once. The CDR3 contains 14 residues. Trimming at V came to 6 bases and at J to 4 bases, leaving 4 bases not matched to a gene. This chain connects TRBV12-3 or TRBV12-4 to TRBJ1-1, with TRBD1 matching 11 bases. The receptor comes from an adult who was a healthcare worker with PCR-confirmed SARS-CoV-2 infection or an uninfected control (not recorded which). The specimen was whole blood. The CDR3 region has the DNA TGTGCCAGCAGACCCGGGACAGGGGGCACTGAAGCTTTCTTT. It specifies CASRPGTGGTEAFF.